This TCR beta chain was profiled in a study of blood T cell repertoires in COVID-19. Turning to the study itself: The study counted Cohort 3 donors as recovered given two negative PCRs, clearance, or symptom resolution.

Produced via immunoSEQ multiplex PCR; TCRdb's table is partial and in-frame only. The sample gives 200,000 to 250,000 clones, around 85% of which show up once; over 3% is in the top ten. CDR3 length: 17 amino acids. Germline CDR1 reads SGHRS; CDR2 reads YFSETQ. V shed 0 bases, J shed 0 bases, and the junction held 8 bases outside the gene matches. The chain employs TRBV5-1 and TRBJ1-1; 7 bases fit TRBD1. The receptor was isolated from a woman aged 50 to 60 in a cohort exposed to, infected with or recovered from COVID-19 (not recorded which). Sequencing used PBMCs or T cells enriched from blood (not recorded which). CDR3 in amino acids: CASSLDPTGPLNTEAFF. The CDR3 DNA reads TGCGCCAGCAGCTTGGACCCGACAGGGCCCTTGAACACTGAAGCTTTCTTT.